Below, one T cell receptor (beta chain) is given with its context. Antigen: not known. Only in-frame clones appear in the TCRdb table, and some are missing; sequencing was by immunoSEQ multiplex PCR. The table shows about 35,000 clones, with around 93% occurring only once. These data come from a study of T cells in localized non-small cell lung cancer. General study points: Exceeding tumor, uninvolved adjacent lung had the highest T cell clonality. Heterogeneity is still possible, as just one tumor region was sequenced.

V was pared by 2 bases and J by 8 bases, with 10 bases between. The germline CDR1 and CDR2 sequences are SGHVS and FNYEAQ. This CDR3 spans 13 amino acids. The J gene is TRBJ2-1, the V gene TRBV7-6; the D gene is possibly TRBD2 (6 bases). The receptor was derived from a female donor of 60 years or more with stage II lung adenocarcinoma. The specimen comprised peripheral blood mononuclear cells, sampled before any cancer treatment. The CDR3 sequence is CASSLRGGDEQFF. DNA of the CDR3: TGTGCCAGCAGCTTAAGAGGAGGGGATGAGCAGTTCTTC. Variable domain in full (rest from reference TRBV7-6 and TRBJ2-1): GAGVSQSPRYKVTKRGQDVALRCDPISGHVSLYWYRQALGQGPEFLTYFNYEAQQDKSGLPNDRFSAERPEGSISTLTIQRTEQRDSAMYRCASSLRGGDEQFFGPGTRLTVL.